This paragraph covers one T cell receptor (beta chain) sequence. This sample is drawn from a study of blood T cell repertoires in COVID-19. TCRdb's copy holds only in-frame clones and misses some; the assay was immunoSEQ multiplex PCR. The table includes some 190,000 clones, approximately 79% detected once. Germline-derived CDR1 and CDR2 are SGHTA and FQGNSA. The ends were cut back, 2 bases at V and 4 bases at J, with 10 bases in the middle. CDR3 length: 14 amino acids. This chain uses TRBV7-2 with TRBJ2-3; D is possibly TRBD2 (5 bases). This TCR derives from a woman aged 50 to 65 with acute or convalescent COVID-19. Sample: peripheral blood. The CDR3 loop reads CASSLNLAPDTQYF. The CDR3 coding sequence is TGTGCCAGCAGCTTAAATCTAGCCCCAGATACGCAGTATTTT. The complete variable domain, with remaining parts taken from reference TRBV7-2 and TRBJ2-3, reads GAGVSQSPSNKVTEKGKDVELRCDPISGHTALYWYRQSLGQGLEFLIYFQGNSAPDKSGLPSDRFSAERTGGSVSTLTIQRTQQEDSAVYLCASSLNLAPDTQYFGPGTRLTVL.